The 3 T cell receptor beta chains presented below share a single source sample, sequenced in a study of blood T cells in healthy people across ages. Together with a sample-barcoded 5' primer, a J-beta primer mix was included in a second PCR lasting roughly 6 to 12 cycles. TCRdb used MiXCR to reprocess the 5' RACE reads, holding one entry per CDR3 protein. The sample has around 800,000 distinct CDR3 sequences; about 55% are singletons. Sequencing was done on a sample of blood. The receptors derive from an elderly man in good health.

This clonotype has just one count. A read error may produce the germline difference seen at one junction end. This rearrangement joins TRBV5-1 to TRBJ1-2, with 7 nucleotides matching TRBD1. Germline V gene sequence: CDR1 SGHRS, CDR2 YFSETQ. This CDR3 contains 12 residues. CDR3 sequence reads: CASSPTGYGHTF. CDR3 DNA: TGCGCCAGCTCTCCGACAGGGTATGGCCACACCTTC.

This clonotype was recorded a few times. The chain is built from TRBV12-3 or TRBV12-4 and TRBJ2-1; D is possibly TRBD1 (5 bases). V lost 6 bases to trimming and J lost 5 bases, with 11 bases between them. The length of the CDR3 is 13 residues. The CDR3 sequence is CASSWADNNEQFF. The CDR3 DNA reads as TGTGCCAGCAGCTGGGCGGACAACAATGAGCAGTTCTTC.

This clonotype was counted a few times. V usage is TRBV7-9 and J usage is TRBJ2-1; no reliable D call. The end of the DNA aligns better with TRBJ2-7, so the J call may be wrong. The CDR3 spans 13 residues. Germline assignment: CDR1 SEHNR and CDR2 FQNEAQ (reference sequence). For the CDR3, the DNA is TGTGCCAGCAGCTTGACAATCTACAATGAGCAGTACTTC. Translating gives CASSLTIYNEQYF.